This record concerns one T cell receptor (beta chain) sequence. The specificity of this receptor is unknown. No quality values exist for individual bases; no much larger clone is one base distant. Relative to germline, V is 5 bases shorter and J is 3 bases shorter, with 16 bases between their ends. The CDR3 spans 15 residues, from the cysteine through the phenylalanine. The entry retains the CDR3 DNA only, 45 bases that are in frame from base 1. The germline V gene yields MDHEN for CDR1 and SYDVKM for CDR2. This record comes from a study of identical twins (dated by TCRdb to between 2015 and 2016). With respect to the entire study: TCR alpha and beta repertoires from monozygotic twins, unrelated adults of various ages and cord blood were deep-sequenced to test whether fetal clonotypes persist. To rule out contamination, the twin experiments were replicated at different times with different library preparation protocols.

Libraries were made using 5' RACE. The data were produced on an Illumina HiSeq 2000. Template switching introduced a universal primer binding site; the final cDNA contained a unique molecular identifier, enabling accurate counting of TCR cDNA molecules. First-strand cDNA for TCR alpha and beta chains was synthesized from specific primers in the conserved constant-segment region. Each cDNA library was double barcoded, with a SMART-Mk sample barcode plus Illumina barcodes, to control for contamination. TruSeq adapter sequences along with Illumina sample barcodes were introduced in two successive PCR steps. The TCR alpha and beta cDNA libraries were sequenced on the Illumina HiSeq platform using custom primers. Turning to the authors' computational methods: MiGEC was used to process raw reads and extract unique molecular identifiers, and MiXCR was used to find CDR3 positions. For each individual, recombination models were inferred using an EM algorithm with the repgenHMM and IGoR tools. The analysis of shared clonotypes was done with the tcR package in R, with sharing normalized by the product of cloneset sizes. To study raw recombination free of thymic and clonal selection effects, out-of-frame nonproductive sequences were analyzed. TCRdb handled the public reads itself, with Q25 trimming in fastp and clone calling in MiXCR, and kept productive beta chains. Each entry is one CDR3 protein sequence, shown with its most common DNA and genes. The V and J calls shown here were made by TCRdb, not taken from the authors' results. This sample is represented by 420,000 or so distinct CDR3 sequences; less than 20% of them were singletons. The ten largest clones represent 10% to 15% of the sample.

Summary of the overall study and its limitations: Out-of-frame TCR alpha sequences shared between twins showed an excess of low generation-probability sequences compared with coincidental sharing between unrelated individuals. In beta out-of-frame sequences, excess twin sharing was weaker, because having fewer shared sequences lowered the signal-to-noise ratio. Invariant T cells such as MAIT and iNKT could partly confound zero-insertion analyses, though diverse VJ usage argued against this for most clonotypes. Fewer insertions were carried by abundant cord blood beta clonotypes, a similar but weaker trend appeared in young adult naive repertoires, and no such trend appeared in memory repertoires. Recombination models systematically underestimated out-of-frame TCR alpha sharing in monozygotic twins but agreed with sharing between unrelated individuals. Because the same donors could not be followed over many years, conclusions were based on cross-sectional statistical analysis.

All donors were healthy Caucasians. Three unrelated non-twin adults were additionally sequenced: a male aged 18 to 29, a male aged 50 to 59 and a female aged 50 to 59. Using Miltenyi CD45RO+ enrichment and human naive T-cell isolation kits, memory (CD45RO+) and naive T cells were isolated from PBMC. The clonotype comes from a man aged 45-65 years in good health. What was sequenced was naive T cells sorted from blood. This specimen's cell subset or site label, per the study, means: cells isolated with a human naive T-cell isolation kit. This receptor chain uses TRBV28 and TRBJ2-5, and possibly TRBD2, on 6 matching bases. The CDR3 region reads CASSPPGVRKETQYF. The sequenced DNA: TGTGCCAGCAGTCCCCCGGGGGTCCGAAAAGAGACCCAGTACTTC. Full variable domain (CDR3 extended with the reference TRBV28 and TRBJ2-5 proteins): DVKVTQSSRYLVKRTGEKVFLECVQDMDHENMFWYRQDPGLGLRLIYFSYDVKMKEKGDIPEGYSVSREKKERFSLILESASTNQTSMYLCASSPPGVRKETQYFGPGTRLLVL.